The 28 T cell receptor beta chains below were found in one sample sequenced in a study of shared T cell receptors in the human thymus. Some clones are missing from TCRdb's copy, which holds only in-frame ones; the method was immunoSEQ multiplex PCR. Among hundreds of thousands of clones listed, approximately 95% were seen once. The specimen was thymocytes. Source of these receptors: a human donor.

This clone has just one count. The J gene is TRBJ2-7, the V gene TRBV5-1; TRBD2 agrees at 14 bases. Trimming took 3 bases from V and 6 from J; bases not matched to a gene: 5. Per the germline V gene, CDR1 is SGHRS and CDR2 is YFSETQ. The CDR3 totals 15 residues. In nucleotides, the CDR3 is TGCGCCAGCAGCTGGGGGACTAGCGGGAGAGTCGAGCAGTACTTC. Residues: CASSWGTSGRVEQYF.

The rearrangement uses TRBV5-5 and TRBJ1-5; D perhaps matches TRBD1 (6 bases). This CDR3 spans 15 amino acids. V was shortened by 1 base and J by 5 bases, with 13 bases between the two germline ends. CDR1 SGHKS and CDR2 YYEKEE come from the germline V gene (reference sequence). CDR3 loop: CASSLSDSGDQPQHF. CDR3 in DNA: TGTGCCAGCAGCTTGTCGGACAGTGGCGATCAGCCCCAGCATTTT.

The chain recombines TRBV6-5 with TRBJ1-1; no reliable D call. Germline V CDR1 and CDR2: MNHEY, SVGAGI. The CDR3 runs to 15 residues. V lost 3 bases and J lost 2, with 13 bases in between. The CDR3 is CASSYAQKINTEAFF. The CDR3 coding sequence is TGTGCCAGCAGTTATGCTCAGAAAATTAACACTGAAGCTTTCTTT.

The chain links TRBV27 to TRBJ1-1, with D perhaps matching TRBD1 (5 bases). Deletions cut 2 bases from V and 0 bases from J, with 7 bases between. The CDR3 covers 14 residues. Looked up from germline, CDR1 is MNHEY and CDR2 is SMNVEV (reference sequence). CDR3 bases: TGTGCCAGCAGTTTACTAGGGGTGAACACTGAAGCTTTCTTT. Residues: CASSLLGVNTEAFF.

The chain couples TRBV2 to TRBJ1-2, with 8 positions matching TRBD1. Unmatched junction bases numbered 8, after V lost 5 bases and J lost 3 bases. Per the germline V gene, CDR1 is SNHLY and CDR2 is FYNNEI. The CDR3 is 15 amino acids. The CDR3 protein is CASSLPGTGDYGYTF. Here the CDR3 DNA reads TGTGCCAGCAGTTTACCCGGGACAGGTGACTATGGCTACACCTTC. Based on the CDR3 plus reference TRBV2 and TRBJ1-2, the full variable domain is EPEVTQTPSHQVTQMGQEVILRCVPISNHLYFYWYRQILGQKVEFLVSFYNNEISEKSEIFDDQFSVERPDGSNFTLKIRSTKLEDSAMYFCASSLPGTGDYGYTFGSGTRLTVV.

V usage is TRBV7-9 and J usage is TRBJ2-1, with TRBD2 matching over 8 bases. CDR3 length equals 16 residues. With 2 bases clipped from V and 9 bases from J, the junction kept 12 bases outside the gene matches. CDR1 SEHNR and CDR2 FQNEAQ come from the germline V gene (reference sequence). The chain's CDR3 is CASSLSTEREFSEQFF. For the CDR3, the DNA is TGTGCCAGCAGCTTAAGTACGGAGCGGGAGTTCAGTGAGCAGTTCTTC.

CDR3 sequence: CAWTGGRATGELFF. Here the CDR3 DNA reads TGTGCCTGGACCGGCGGGAGGGCCACCGGGGAGCTGTTTTTT. This chain links TRBV30 with TRBJ2-2; 9 bases are shared with TRBD2. The CDR3 length is 14 residues. The ends lost 4 bases at V and 4 bases at J; junction bases unmatched: 4. Per the germline V gene, CDR1 is GTSNPN and CDR2 is SVGIG (reference sequence).

The rearrangement uses TRBV28 and TRBJ1-5; D is unclear. V was clipped by 3 bases and J by 9 bases, with 18 bases between them. This CDR3 comprises 15 residues. CDR1 and CDR2 (germline): MDHEN, SYDVKM. CDR3 sequence reads: CASSFQDGYEWPQHF. The CDR3 DNA sequence: TGTGCCAGCAGTTTTCAGGATGGGTACGAATGGCCCCAGCATTTT.

The chain's CDR3 is CAWSPLGKDGELFF. The CDR3 DNA is TGTGCCTGGAGTCCCCTGGGAAAGGACGGGGAGCTGTTTTTT. The chain joins TRBV30 to TRBJ2-2; D unclear. V was trimmed by 2 bases and J by 7 bases, leaving 14 bases between them. The CDR3 runs 14 residues. Germline V gene lookup returns CDR1 GTSNPN and CDR2 SVGIG (reference sequence).

The gene calls are TRBV2 and TRBJ1-5; 7 positions match TRBD1. Trimming took 5 bases from V and 1 from J; bases not matched to a gene: 5. The CDR3 has 15 residues. CDR1 is SNHLY and CDR2 is FYNNEI in the germline V gene. The CDR3 DNA follows: TGTGCCAGCAGTACGACAGGGCTCAGCAATCAGCCCCAGCATTTT. It is translated as CASSTTGLSNQPQHF.

This chain connects TRBV10-3 to TRBJ2-7; D might be TRBD1 or TRBD2, each matching 5 bases. CDR1 is ENHRY and CDR2 is SYGVKD in the germline V gene. V lost 0 bases, J lost 6 bases, and 15 bases lay in between. The CDR3 totals 15 residues. CDR3 coding DNA: TGTGCCATCAGTGAGTCGGGGACCAGCGCCTGCGAGCAGTACTTC. Protein product: CAISESGTSACEQYF.

The gene calls are TRBV4-1 and TRBJ2-5, with 9 positions matching TRBD1. The V and J ends lost 0 bases and 4 bases, in that order; junction bases with no gene match: 3. Germline CDR1 reads MGHRA; CDR2 reads YSYEKL. This CDR3 region has 15 residues. The CDR3 loop reads CASSQDWTGAETQYF. As DNA, the CDR3 is TGCGCCAGCAGCCAAGATTGGACAGGGGCAGAGACCCAGTACTTC.

The chain employs TRBV6-1 and TRBJ1-5; D gene ambiguous. The germline V gene encodes CDR1 MNHNS and CDR2 SASEGT. CDR3 length: 13 residues. V was clipped by 2 bases and J by 7 bases, with 9 bases between them. The CDR3 loop reads CASSEWVGQPQHF. CDR3 nucleotide sequence: TGTGCCAGCAGTGAATGGGTAGGCCAGCCCCAGCATTTT.

The chain links TRBV5-6 to TRBJ2-7; D not certain. V shed 0 bases and J shed 4 bases, with 17 bases lying between them. The CDR3 loop spans 16 amino acids. Germline CDR1 reads SGHDT; CDR2 reads YYEEEE. The CDR3 DNA follows: TGTGCCAGCAGCTTGGCCGGGTCACCAGCCGTATACGAGCAGTACTTC. Translating gives CASSLAGSPAVYEQYF. The full variable domain, its missing parts supplied by reference TRBV5-6 and TRBJ2-7, is DAGVTQSPTHLIKTRGQQVTLRCSPKSGHDTVSWYQQALGQGPQFIFQYYEEEERQRGNFPDRFSGHQFPNYSSELNVNALLLGDSALYLCASSLAGSPAVYEQYFGPGTRLTVT.

The chain joins TRBV7-6 to TRBJ2-7; 11 positions match TRBD2. J lost 0 bases, V lost 5 bases, and 3 bases had no gene match. Germline V lookup: CDR1 SGHVS, CDR2 FNYEAQ. The CDR3 runs 15 residues. The CDR3 coding sequence is TGTGCCAGCAGCGGAGGACTAGCGGGCTCCTACGAGCAGTACTTC. Translation: CASSGGLAGSYEQYF.

The chain has TRBV10-3 and TRBJ2-7; 12 bases align to TRBD2. Looked up from germline, CDR1 is ENHRY and CDR2 is SYGVKD. Trimming removed 6 bases from V and 6 bases from J; junction bases left unmatched: 12. This CDR3 comprises 16 residues. The CDR3 loop is CAISREKTSGSGEQYF. CDR3 nucleotides: TGTGCCATCAGCCGAGAGAAGACTAGCGGGAGTGGCGAGCAGTACTTC.

J is TRBJ1-1 and V is TRBV27; the match to TRBD1 covers 9 bases. CDR1 and CDR2 (germline): MNHEY, SMNVEV (reference sequence). CDR3 length: 14 amino acids. The V segment lost 7 bases and the J segment 1 base; nucleotides outside the gene matches: 4. CDR3 in amino acids: CASTQQGANTEAFF. CDR3 bases: TGTGCCAGCACTCAACAGGGGGCGAACACTGAAGCTTTCTTT.

V usage is TRBV11-2 and J usage is TRBJ2-7; D call uncertain. CDR3 length: 12 residues. Trimming pared 2 bases from V and 1 base from J, leaving 3 bases between. CDR1 is SGHAT and CDR2 is FQNNGV in the germline V gene. This CDR3 reads CASSLLSYEQYF. DNA of the CDR3: TGTGCCAGCAGCTTACTGTCCTACGAGCAGTACTTC.

The J gene is TRBJ2-5, the V gene TRBV5-4, with 8 bases lining up with TRBD1. Losses at the gene ends were 1 base for V and 2 bases for J; bases not matched to a gene: 4. From germline, CDR1 is SGHNT and CDR2 YYREEE (reference sequence). The CDR3 covers 15 residues. CDR3 in amino acids: CASSLLRTGQETQYF. The CDR3 DNA sequence: TGTGCCAGCAGCTTGCTGCGGACAGGGCAAGAGACCCAGTACTTC.

The chain recombines TRBV28 with TRBJ1-1; 7 bases map to TRBD1. The germline gives CDR1 MDHEN, CDR2 SYDVKM. V shed 2 bases and J 1 base; nucleotides not matched to a gene: 19. This CDR3 spans 20 amino acids. The CDR3 DNA is TGTGCCAGCAGTTTACTTAAACCATGGGGAGGGGGCGCCGGGAACACTGAAGCTTTCTTT. Protein: CASSLLKPWGGGAGNTEAFF.

The rearrangement uses TRBV28 and TRBJ1-4; 7 nucleotides align to TRBD1. CDR1 and CDR2 from the germline V gene are MDHEN and SYDVKM. The CDR3 totals 20 residues. Losses at the gene ends were 1 base for V and 0 bases for J; bases not matched to a gene: 14. CDR3: CASSLYRDSDRPATNEKLFF. DNA of the CDR3: TGTGCCAGCAGTTTATATCGGGACAGTGACCGGCCCGCAACTAATGAAAAACTGTTTTTT.

The V and J genes are TRBV21-1 and TRBJ1-2; the table's D call, TRBD1, has no DNA check behind it. TRBV21-1 is recorded as a pseudogene. The CDR3 extends over 13 amino acids. CDR3 nucleotides: TGTGCCAGCCACCAGGACAGGTCCTATGGCTACACCTTC. Translating gives CASHQDRSYGYTF.

The gene calls are TRBV5-6 and TRBJ1-2, with D hard to call. Trimming stripped 0 bases from V and 3 bases from J, with 6 bases between. CDR3 length equals 13 residues. Looked up from germline, CDR1 is SGHDT and CDR2 is YYEEEE. CDR3 sequence reads: CASSLDPDYGYTF. The CDR3 DNA is TGTGCCAGCAGCTTGGATCCGGACTATGGCTACACCTTC. The whole variable domain, remainder taken from reference TRBV5-6 and TRBJ1-2, is DAGVTQSPTHLIKTRGQQVTLRCSPKSGHDTVSWYQQALGQGPQFIFQYYEEEERQRGNFPDRFSGHQFPNYSSELNVNALLLGDSALYLCASSLDPDYGYTFGSGTRLTVV.

The V and J genes are TRBV5-4 and TRBJ2-1; D is unclear. The germline CDR1 and CDR2 sequences are SGHNT and YYREEE (reference sequence). Trimming took off 1 base at V and 1 base at J, with 12 bases between the two ends. This CDR3 has 16 residues. The CDR3 nucleotides are TGTGCCAGCAGCTTGCGGGCCGGTGGGTCCTACAATGAGCAGTTCTTC. Translating gives CASSLRAGGSYNEQFF.

The count of this clone is one. The chain couples TRBV27 to TRBJ2-1; maybe TRBD2 (6 bases). The CDR3 extends over 15 amino acids. V shed 7 bases and J shed 5 bases, with 18 bases lying between them. Germline CDR1 MNHEY, CDR2 SMNVEV (reference sequence). DNA of the CDR3: TGTGCCAGCACCTTAAGGGGAGGAGGGGACAATGAGCAGTTCTTC. Encoded protein: CASTLRGGGDNEQFF.

This chain connects TRBV25-1 to TRBJ2-7, with unresolved D. The germline CDR1 and CDR2 sequences are MGHDK and SYGVNS. The CDR3 is made up of 14 amino acids. V lost 1 base and J lost 2, with 9 bases in between. In DNA, the CDR3 is TGTGCCAGCAGTGAATTCCCCAGAACCTACGAGCAGTACTTC. Encoded protein: CASSEFPRTYEQYF.

The chain is built from TRBV7-8 and TRBJ2-3; D call uncertain. This CDR3 comprises 11 residues. Germline loops: CDR1 SGHVS, CDR2 FQNEAQ. Between the trimmed V and J ends, which lost 6 bases and 2 bases, there was a span of 3 bases. CDR3 amino acids: CASRNTDTQYF. CDR3 DNA: TGTGCCAGCAGGAACACAGATACGCAGTATTTT.

The chain joins TRBV4-1 to TRBJ1-1; 7 positions match TRBD1. V was pared by 3 bases and J by 3 bases, with 10 bases of the junction left unmatched. CDR1 is MGHRA, CDR2 YSYEKL, per germline. The CDR3 is 16 amino acids. The CDR3 region is CASSQNRGGHDTEAFF. CDR3 sequence (DNA): TGCGCCAGCAGCCAGAACAGGGGAGGGCATGACACTGAAGCTTTCTTT.